These T cell receptor beta chains were read from a single sample in a study of blood T cell repertoires in COVID-19. Sequencing was performed with immunoSEQ multiplex PCR; in TCRdb, only in-frame clones are kept and a portion is missing. The sample lists fewer than 350,000 clones, roughly 79% occurring once. Material for sequencing was peripheral blood. Source of these receptors: a woman between 55 and 75 years old with active or convalescent COVID-19. CDR3s include the opening cysteine and the closing phenylalanine or tryptophan. The order of the fields is J gene, D gene, V gene, clone size, CDR3 DNA, CDR3 protein. The D gene is left open where the match is weak. Some rows mark clone size as missing; the rest say once, few, many or name a class of expanded clone.

J: TRBJ2-2; D: TRBD2; V: TRBV11-3; size: NA; DNA: TGTGCCAGCAGCTCCCAAGCGGGGGGAAGGACCGGGGAGCTGTTTTTT; CDR3: CASSSQAGGRTGELFF
J: TRBJ2-1; D: TRBD2; V: TRBV7-7; size: NA; DNA: TGTGCTAGCAGTAACCTTGGGTTGACTAGCGGCGGGTACAATGAGCAGTTCTTC; CDR3: CASSNLGLTSGGYNEQFF
J: TRBJ2-5; D: NA; V: TRBV15; size: NA; DNA: TGTGCCACCAGCAGAGGTCGGACAGTACAAGAGACCCAGTACTTC; CDR3: CATSRGRTVQETQYF
J: TRBJ2-1; D: TRBD1; V: TRBV6-5; size: NA; DNA: TGTGCCAGCAGTTACTCGACAGGGGTGAGCAATGAGCAGTTCTTC; CDR3: CASSYSTGVSNEQFF
J: TRBJ1-1; D: NA; V: TRBV25-1; size: NA; DNA: TGTGCCAGCAGTGAATATGAGGCCAGGGTGAGCACTGAAGCTTTCTTT; CDR3: CASSEYEARVSTEAFF
J: TRBJ2-3; D: TRBD2; V: TRBV19; size: NA; DNA: TGTGCCAGTAGTAAGACAGCGGGGGTCCAAAATACGCAGTATTTT; CDR3: CASSKTAGVQNTQYF
J: TRBJ1-4; D: NA; V: TRBV6-1; size: NA; DNA: TGTGCCAGCAGTGAAGACAGGGCTTGGGGTGAAAAACTGTTTTTT; CDR3: CASSEDRAWGEKLFF
J: TRBJ2-3; D: NA; V: TRBV6-4; size: NA; DNA: TGTGCCAGCAGTGACTCTTTCGGGGGGCCAAGGGATACGCAGTATTTT; CDR3: CASSDSFGGPRDTQYF
J: TRBJ1-2; D: NA; V: TRBV5-4; size: NA; DNA: TGTGCCAGCAGCGCAAGACAGGTTAACTATGGCTACACCTTC; CDR3: CASSARQVNYGYTF
J: TRBJ2-1; D: NA; V: TRBV24-1; size: once; DNA: TGTGCCGCCACGGAGGTTTGGCGACGCATTCAGTTCTTC; CDR3: CAATEVWRRIQFF
J: TRBJ1-5; D: NA; V: TRBV19; size: NA; DNA: TGTGCCAGTAGTATTCGGGAGGGGCCCCAGCATTTT; CDR3: CASSIREGPQHF
J: TRBJ1-2; D: NA; V: TRBV5-6; size: NA; DNA: TGTGCCAGCAGCTTTACAGGCGTAGGGGGCTACACCTTC; CDR3: CASSFTGVGGYTF
J: TRBJ2-7; D: TRBD1; V: TRBV27; size: NA; DNA: TGTGCCAGCACCTCCGGGACAGGGCTCGAGCAGTACTTC; CDR3: CASTSGTGLEQYF
J: TRBJ1-2; D: NA; V: TRBV6-6; size: NA; DNA: TGTGCCGGGCAGGGGCGGAGGCACTATGGCTACACCTTC; CDR3: CAGQGRRHYGYTF
J: TRBJ2-7; D: TRBD2; V: TRBV6-5; size: NA; DNA: TGTGCCAGCAGTTCTCTGCCCCTAGCGGGGTTCTACGAGCAGTACTTC; CDR3: CASSSLPLAGFYEQYF
J: TRBJ1-1; D: NA; V: TRBV27; size: NA; DNA: TGTGCCAGCAGTCCTAGGGTCCGGGGGGACACTGAAGCTTTCTTT; CDR3: CASSPRVRGDTEAFF
J: TRBJ2-1; D: NA; V: TRBV7-9; size: NA; DNA: TGTGCCAGCAGCGGACGACAGGGAGGAGGCGAGCAGTTCTTC; CDR3: CASSGRQGGGEQFF
J: TRBJ1-3; D: NA; V: TRBV5-1; size: NA; DNA: TGCGCCAGCAGCTTGGATGCCAGAGGAAACACCATATATTTT; CDR3: CASSLDARGNTIYF
J: TRBJ1-3; D: NA; V: TRBV12-5; size: NA; DNA: TGTGCTAGTCAAAGAAACACCATATATTTT; CDR3: CASQRNTIYF
J: TRBJ2-3; D: TRBD2; V: TRBV5-4; size: NA; DNA: TGTGCCAGCAGACGCGGGGGGGCCAGCACAGATACGCAGTATTTT; CDR3: CASRRGGASTDTQYF
J: TRBJ1-1; D: NA; V: TRBV4-3; size: NA; DNA: TGCGCCAGCAGCCCGATTAGCTACACTGAAGCTTTCTTT; CDR3: CASSPISYTEAFF
J: TRBJ1-4; D: TRBD1; V: TRBV7-9; size: few; DNA: TGTGCCAGCAGCAGCCCCACTACAGGGGAGACGGAAAAACTGTTTTTT; CDR3: CASSSPTTGETEKLFF
J: TRBJ2-4; D: NA; V: TRBV4-1; size: NA; DNA: TGCGCCAGCAGCCAAGTATTATACAGGGCTCCAAACATTCAGTACTTC; CDR3: CASSQVLYRAPNIQYF
J: TRBJ2-3; D: TRBD2; V: TRBV27; size: NA; DNA: TGTGCCAGCAGTCCCCACTGGCGGGGGGGCGCAGATACGCAGTATTTT; CDR3: CASSPHWRGGADTQYF
J: TRBJ1-2; D: TRBD1; V: TRBV29-1; size: NA; DNA: TGCAGCTTCGGACAGGTAGAATATGGCTACACCTTC; CDR3: CSFGQVEYGYTF
J: TRBJ1-2; D: TRBD1; V: TRBV5-4; size: NA; DNA: TGTGCCAGCAGTGTGGACAGGCTTAACTATGGCTACACCTTC; CDR3: CASSVDRLNYGYTF
J: TRBJ2-3; D: TRBD2; V: TRBV7-6; size: NA; DNA: TGTGCCAGCAGCTTTCCTAGCGGGGTGACTAGCACAGATACGCAGTATTTT; CDR3: CASSFPSGVTSTDTQYF
J: TRBJ1-1; D: TRBD1; V: TRBV7-9; size: NA; DNA: TGTGCCAGCAGCTCACCCAGGGGGCGCGTTTACACTGAAGCTTTCTTT; CDR3: CASSSPRGRVYTEAFF
J: TRBJ1-5; D: TRBD1; V: TRBV19; size: NA; DNA: TGTGCCAGTCTCCGGGACAGAGATCAGCCCCAGCATTTT; CDR3: CASLRDRDQPQHF
J: TRBJ2-2; D: TRBD1; V: TRBV6-5; size: NA; DNA: TGTGCCAGCAGGAGGGGGCTCAACACCGGGGAGCTGTTTTTT; CDR3: CASRRGLNTGELFF
J: TRBJ1-2; D: NA; V: TRBV20-1; size: NA; DNA: TGCAGTGCCATCGGAGTCTGGGGCTACACCTTC; CDR3: CSAIGVWGYTF
J: TRBJ1-1; D: NA; V: TRBV4-1; size: NA; DNA: TGCGCCAGCAGCCAAGCGGGGAGGGGGGGGAACACTGAAGCTTTCTTT; CDR3: CASSQAGRGGNTEAFF
J: TRBJ1-1; D: NA; V: TRBV7-9; size: NA; DNA: TGTGCCAGCAGCCTTGGTGGCCAGGGGAACACTGAAGCTTTCTTT; CDR3: CASSLGGQGNTEAFF
J: TRBJ1-1; D: NA; V: TRBV27; size: NA; DNA: TGTGCCAGTGGGGCTGTTAGGGGGGGCACTGAAGCTTTCTTT; CDR3: CASGAVRGGTEAFF
J: TRBJ2-6; D: TRBD2; V: TRBV27; size: NA; DNA: TGTGCCAGCAGTGCCTATAGCGGGGGGGCCGCGGGGGCCAACGTCCTGACTTTC; CDR3: CASSAYSGGAAGANVLTF
J: TRBJ2-7; D: NA; V: TRBV20-1; size: NA; DNA: TGCAGTGCTAGCTCCCGTTACGAGCAGTACTTC; CDR3: CSASSRYEQYF
J: TRBJ1-2; D: TRBD1; V: TRBV6-1; size: NA; DNA: TGTGCCAGCAGTGAATGGGGGTCAGGGGGCGCCTTATATGGCTACACCTTC; CDR3: CASSEWGSGGALYGYTF
J: TRBJ1-6; D: NA; V: TRBV6-5; size: once; DNA: TGTGCCAGCAGTTACGGACGGGGGTATAATTCACCCCTCCACTTT; CDR3: CASSYGRGYNSPLHF
J: TRBJ1-5; D: NA; V: TRBV11-2; size: NA; DNA: TGTGCCAGCAGCTTAGACAGGGCTGGTCAGCCCCAGCATTTT; CDR3: CASSLDRAGQPQHF
J: TRBJ2-1; D: TRBD2; V: TRBV9; size: NA; DNA: TGTGCCAGCAGCGTAGAAGCGGGGGGGCGGGATGAGCAGTTCTTC; CDR3: CASSVEAGGRDEQFF
J: TRBJ2-1; D: TRBD2; V: TRBV9; size: NA; DNA: TGTGCCAGCAGCGCCCTAGCGGGGGGGCCCAATGAGCAGTTCTTC; CDR3: CASSALAGGPNEQFF
J: TRBJ1-5; D: NA; V: TRBV21-1; size: NA; DNA: TGTGCCAGCAGCAAAGGGTGCTTCGGGTATAGCAATCAGCCCCAGCATTTT; CDR3: CASSKGCFGYSNQPQHF
J: TRBJ1-3; D: NA; V: TRBV4-1; size: NA; DNA: TGCGCCAGCAGCCAAGATCCGACAGTAGTAAACACCATATATTTT; CDR3: CASSQDPTVVNTIYF
J: TRBJ1-1; D: NA; V: TRBV3-1/TRBV3-2; size: NA; DNA: TGTGCCAGCAGCCCGTACGGGGGGCCAGAGAACACTGAAGCTTTCTTT; CDR3: CASSPYGGPENTEAFF
J: TRBJ2-3; D: TRBD1; V: TRBV9; size: NA; DNA: TGTGCCAGCAGCGCCGGGACAGGGGGGTCAGATACGCAGTATTTT; CDR3: CASSAGTGGSDTQYF
J: TRBJ2-1; D: TRBD2; V: TRBV5-1; size: NA; DNA: TGCGCCAGCAGCTTAGGGCTAGCGGGTCGAAATGAGCAGTTCTTC; CDR3: CASSLGLAGRNEQFF
J: TRBJ2-3; D: NA; V: TRBV18; size: once; DNA: TGTGCCAGCTCACCTGCGGGACGAGCAAGGTTTTCCACAGATACGCAGTATTTT; CDR3: CASSPAGRARFSTDTQYF
J: TRBJ2-7; D: NA; V: TRBV3-1/TRBV3-2; size: few; DNA: TGTGCCAGCAGCTCCGGGGTTTGGGGTGGTGCGTACGAGCAGTACTTC; CDR3: CASSSGVWGGAYEQYF
J: TRBJ2-1; D: NA; V: TRBV10-3; size: NA; DNA: TGTGCCATCAGTGAGTCCCAGGGGTGGATCAATGAGCAGTTCTTC; CDR3: CAISESQGWINEQFF
J: TRBJ1-1; D: NA; V: TRBV27; size: once; DNA: TGTGCCAGCAGTTTATTACAGATACCCACTGAAGCTTTCTTT; CDR3: CASSLLQIPTEAFF